These 5 T cell receptor beta chains share one sample of origin, sequenced in a study of control samples from healthy donors and cancer patients. The repertoire was sequenced with immunoSEQ multiplex PCR; TCRdb's copy has only in-frame clones and lacks some. The sample records 110,000 to 150,000 clones, around nine tenths being singletons. Sequencing used blood. These receptors were obtained from a young woman in good health.

This CDR3 is CASRRTGVMDTQYF. DNA of the CDR3: TGTGCCAGCAGACGGACAGGGGTAATGGATACGCAGTATTTT. This sequence joins TRBV3-1 (or the pseudogene TRBV3-2) and TRBJ2-3; 9 bases map to TRBD1. The CDR3 loop spans 14 amino acids. J was trimmed by 6 bases and V by 6 bases; bases with no gene match: 7. The germline CDR1 and CDR2 sequences are LGHDT and YNNKEL (reference sequence).

The CDR3 region has the DNA TGTGCCAGCAGGCTGCAGGGGGCGAGCGGCTACACCTTC. Translating gives CASRLQGASGYTF. The V call is TRBV2, the J call TRBJ1-2, with TRBD1 matching 8 bases. V lost 6 bases and J lost 8; bases outside the gene matches: 8. This CDR3 comprises 13 residues. Looked up from germline, CDR1 is SNHLY and CDR2 is FYNNEI.

This chain joins TRBV6-1 and TRBJ2-7, with 9 bases identical to TRBD2. Germline V gene sequence: CDR1 MNHNS, CDR2 SASEGT. Losses at the gene ends were 0 bases for V and 0 bases for J; bases not matched to a gene: 0. The CDR3 is 15 amino acids. The chain's CDR3 is CASSEATSGSYEQYF. The CDR3 DNA is TGTGCCAGCAGTGAAGCGACTAGCGGCTCCTACGAGCAGTACTTC.

The V gene is TRBV21-1, the J gene TRBJ1-5; the DNA was not used to check the table's D call, TRBD1. TRBV21-1 is described as a pseudogene. CDR3 length: 16 amino acids. The CDR3 loop is CASSEYRWGSNQPQHF. The CDR3, as DNA: TGTGCCAGCAGCGAATACAGGTGGGGTAGCAATCAGCCCCAGCATTTT.

The V gene is TRBV30, the J gene TRBJ1-1; unclear D gene. Looked up from germline, CDR1 is GTSNPN and CDR2 is SVGIG (reference sequence). Trimming took 2 bases from V and 5 from J, leaving 12 bases between them. There are 13 residues in the CDR3. CDR3 nucleotides: TGTGCCTGGAGTCGAGAGGTCGGGACTGAAGCTTTCTTT. This encodes CAWSREVGTEAFF.